This record looks at one T cell receptor beta chain sequence and its context. This receptor's antigen is unknown. Qualities for individual bases were not recorded, and no much larger clone is one base off. TCR cDNA was synthesized by 5'RACE template switching, through which a universal primer site and unique molecular identifiers were introduced. cDNA synthesis was primed from both the TCR alpha and TCR beta constant segments. Library amplification involved two PCR steps, and the second step added sample barcodes and sequencing adapters. Sequencing of libraries was performed on Illumina HiSeq 2500 (2x100 bp) or NovaSeq (2x150 bp). The study's own analysis went as follows. Demultiplexing of reads and collapsing into UMI consensus sequences were performed with MIGEC, and V(D)J alignment was carried out with MiXCR. Using edgeR on replicate PBMC samples, clonotypes were called vaccine-responding if FDR was below 0.01 and the log2 fold change was above 5 up to day 15. CD4 or CD8 identity was assigned to each bulk clonotype according to whether the clonotype was present at higher abundance in the sequenced CD4 repertoire or the sequenced CD8 repertoire. TCRdb reprocessed the public reads (quality trimming at Q25 with fastp, clone calling with MiXCR) and kept in-frame beta chains. Rows are combined by CDR3 protein, so each entry shows the most common genes and DNA. The V and J calls and clone size come from TCRdb's table, not from the authors' own analysis. For this sample there are some 500,000 distinct CDR3 sequences; roughly 13% appear just once. The top ten clonotypes cover 11% to 15% of the sample.

Taken with the paper, the label for treatment or condition translates to: live attenuated yellow fever vaccine strain. Two biological replicates of bulk PBMCs were collected at each blood-draw timepoint. A standard Ficoll-Paque protocol was used to isolate PBMCs from peripheral blood. TriZol was used to extract RNA from bulk PBMCs, CD4 and CD8 fractions, and dextramer-positive and dextramer-negative fractions. The CDR3 holds 15 amino acids from the cysteine to the phenylalanine. The entry retains the CDR3 DNA only, 45 bases that are in frame from base 1. Trimming costs V 0 bases and J 3 bases, and their ends lie 8 bases apart. From the germline V gene, CDR1 is SGHTA and CDR2 is FQGNSA. This specimen belongs to a study of T cells after yellow fever vaccination (dated by TCRdb to the late 2010s). Turning to the overall study: The SMART-Seq v4 Ultra Low Input RNA kit was used to prepare libraries from fractions with low cell numbers. The cohort comprised two healthy male donors, one aged 18 to 30 and one aged 30 to 40 years. To track T-cell clones before and after primary and booster YFV17D yellow fever vaccination, bulk TCR alpha and beta repertoires were sequenced longitudinally. Blood was drawn at multiple timepoints before and after primary and secondary immunization, with bulk PBMC replicates and cell subsets isolated. The full study reports these points: After the booster, most of the clones that had expanded following primary vaccination were detected again (roughly 97% of CD4 and 80% to 90% of CD8), which suggests that memory was broadly maintained. Computational filtering was required because FACS-sorted repertoires could contain abundant contaminating clonotypes from the bulk population. A small fraction of clonotypes showed up in both the CD4 and CD8 compartments, probably as a result of convergent recombination. The secondary T-cell response was found to be weaker but faster than the primary response, with a peak reached on day 5 rather than on day 15. Because the study included only two donors, the extent to which the findings can be generalized is limited.

The receptor was isolated from a man aged 25-45 years who received the YFV17D yellow fever vaccine. Sequencing was performed on PBMCs, taken on the day of the yellow fever booster vaccination. The sequence is built from TRBV7-2 and TRBJ1-4; the D gene remains uncertain. The DNA reads TGTGCCAGCAGCTTAGCAGCACGGTCTAATGAAAAACTGTTTTTT. The encoded protein is CASSLAARSNEKLFF.